A single T cell receptor beta chain is shown here with its context. Its antigen is unknown. With 5 bases removed from V and 1 base from J, the gap between germline ends came to 8 bases. This CDR3 has 13 amino acids. Germline V gene sequence: CDR1 LNHDA, CDR2 SQIVND (reference sequence). The PCR contained 60 Vbeta and 13 Jbeta primers. Original handling: In a later analysis, the count reached about 75 million unique TCR beta chains, with 10 million to 14 million shared. Generated by immunoSEQ multiplex PCR, the TCRdb table keeps only in-frame clones and is missing some. The V and J calls and clone size were taken over from that table, and D and trimming were inferred from the DNA. The data show 110,000 or so clones, with about 79% seen just once and nearly 2.5% held by the top ten. This record comes from a study of cytomegalovirus exposure and HLA in healthy donors. Study-wide points: A later analysis linked a missense DCLRE1C variant to TCR beta V- and J-gene trimming.

Material: PBMCs. This TCR came from a young woman in good health and CMV-seronegative. This sequence joins TRBV19 and TRBJ1-1; D is uncertain. This CDR3 is CASSLGENTEAFF. CDR3 nucleotide sequence: TGTGCCAGTAGTTTGGGAGAGAACACTGAAGCTTTCTTT.